The 22 T cell receptor beta chains presented below share a single source sample, sequenced in a study of blood T cells in healthy people across ages. Together with a sample-barcoded 5' primer, a J-beta primer mix was included in a second PCR lasting roughly 6 to 12 cycles. TCRdb itself ran the 5' RACE reads through MiXCR, one entry per CDR3 protein. The profile shows around 870,000 distinct CDR3 sequences, under 35% of them singletons. Input material: blood. These receptors all stem from a woman of 80 years or more in good health.

This clonotype was counted a few times. The rearrangement links TRBV15 to TRBJ2-7, with 11 bases aligning to TRBD2. Germline trimming cut 5 bases from V and 4 bases from J; bases unmatched to any gene: 7. Germline V gene data show CDR1 as LNHNV and CDR2 as YYDKDF (reference sequence). The CDR3 covers 15 residues. The CDR3: CATSLPGTSGYEQYF. CDR3 coding DNA: TGTGCCACCAGCTTACCCGGGACTAGCGGTTACGAGCAGTACTTC.

This clonotype was observed at least ten times. J is TRBJ1-2 and V is TRBV20-1; D is perhaps TRBD1 (6 bases). The CDR3 is 14 amino acids. V lost 6 bases to trimming and J lost 4 bases, with 18 bases between them. The germline V gene encodes CDR1 DFQATT and CDR2 SNEGSKA (reference sequence). The CDR3 DNA is TGCAGTGCCGTGCCTTCCGGGACAATCTATGGCTACACCTTC. Translation: CSAVPSGTIYGYTF.

This clonotype occurred many times. This chain uses TRBV27 with TRBJ2-3, with TRBD2 identical over 7 bases. Germline loops: CDR1 MNHEY, CDR2 SMNVEV (reference sequence). Trimming at V came to 5 bases and at J to 2 bases, leaving 13 bases not matched to a gene. The CDR3 has 17 amino acids. CDR3 amino acids: CASSPTWASGPTDTQYF. DNA of the CDR3: TGTGCCAGCAGTCCCACTTGGGCTAGCGGCCCCACAGATACGCAGTATTTT.

A note on this clonotype: A read error may be the cause here, since a much bigger clone is one base away. The chain joins TRBV6-1 to TRBJ2-4, with D maybe TRBD1 (5 bases). Germline CDR1 reads MNHNS; CDR2 reads SASEGT. The CDR3 totals 12 residues. The CDR3 sequence: CASFQGLDIRYF. The CDR3 DNA is TGTGCCAGTTTTCAGGGCTTAGACATTCGGTACTTC.

The chain uses TRBV30 and TRBJ1-1; maybe TRBD1 (5 bases). CDR1 and CDR2 from the germline V gene are GTSNPN and SVGIG (reference sequence). The CDR3 has 17 residues. V lost 4 bases to trimming and J lost 2 bases, with 23 bases between them. The DNA for the CDR3 is TGTGCCTGGACTATATTCTCTGGACATTTATTAAACACTGAAGCTTTCTTT. This sequence encodes CAWTIFSGHLLNTEAFF. Filled out from reference TRBV30 and TRBJ1-1, the complete variable domain reads SQTIHQWPATLVQPVGSPLSLECTVEGTSNPNLYWYRQAAGRGLQLLFYSVGIGQISSEVPQNLSASRPQDRQFILSSKKLLLSDSGFYLCAWTIFSGHLLNTEAFFGQGTRLTVV.

This clonotype occurred a few times. The chain carries TRBV29-1 and TRBJ2-2; 7 bases match TRBD1. Trimming cost V 7 bases and J 2 bases; bases outside gene matches: 13. Germline V gene data show CDR1 as SQVTM and CDR2 as ANQGSEA. CDR3 length equals 16 residues. The CDR3 sequence: CSAKKSTGLNTGELFF. The CDR3, as DNA: TGCAGCGCGAAAAAATCGACAGGGTTAAACACCGGGGAGCTGTTTTTT.

This clonotype appeared many times. The chain combines TRBV25-1 with TRBJ1-5, with D hard to call. The CDR3 consists of 14 residues. Germline CDR1 is MGHDK and CDR2 is SYGVNS. V lost 1 base, J lost 2 bases, and 6 bases lay in between. As DNA, the CDR3 is TGTGCCAGCAGTGAATCACGAGGCAATCAGCCCCAGCATTTT. The encoded protein is CASSESRGNQPQHF.

This clonotype came up many times. The chain recombines TRBV2 with TRBJ2-3; maybe TRBD1 (5 bases). V lost 7 bases to trimming and J lost 0 bases, with 23 bases between them. CDR1 is SNHLY, CDR2 FYNNEI, per germline. This CDR3 is 18 amino acids long. The CDR3 here is CASTIDPTALQSTDTQYF. CDR3 DNA sequence: TGTGCCAGCACCATCGACCCGACAGCCCTACAAAGCACAGATACGCAGTATTTT. The full variable domain, its missing parts supplied by reference TRBV2 and TRBJ2-3, is EPEVTQTPSHQVTQMGQEVILRCVPISNHLYFYWYRQILGQKVEFLVSFYNNEISEKSEIFDDQFSVERPDGSNFTLKIRSTKLEDSAMYFCASTIDPTALQSTDTQYFGPGTRLTVL.

This clonotype was seen repeatedly, ten times or more. The genes are TRBV11-2 and TRBJ2-7, with TRBD2 as a possible D gene (5 bases). The ends were cut back, 3 bases at V and 3 bases at J, with 6 bases in the middle. The germline gives CDR1 SGHAT, CDR2 FQNNGV. This CDR3 is built from 12 residues. The CDR3 DNA is TGTGCCAGCAGCTTCGCGGGCTACGAGCAGTACTTC. Protein: CASSFAGYEQYF.

This clonotype appeared once. One end of the junction does not line up with germline, which may come from a read error. The CDR3 reads CASTRRGFFEGNVQYF. For the CDR3, the DNA is TGTGCCAGCACTCGCAGGGGCTTCTTTGAAGGAAACGTTCAGTACTTC. The chain uses TRBV6-2 or TRBV6-3 and TRBJ2-4, with a tentative D call TRBD1 (6 bases). Germline assignment: CDR1 MNHEY and CDR2 SVGEGT. The CDR3 is 16 residues long.

In its sample, this clonotype was seen a few times. This chain links TRBV6-5 with TRBJ1-1; a possible D gene is TRBD1 (6 bases). The CDR3 runs 14 residues. V lost 2 bases to trimming and J lost 6 bases, with 13 bases between them. Germline CDR1 reads MNHEY; CDR2 reads SVGAGI. The CDR3 DNA is TGTGCCAGCAGTTACGGACCGGGGGCCGCTGAAGCTTTCTTT. Amino acid sequence: CASSYGPGAAEAFF.

This clonotype was seen many times. In DNA, the CDR3 is TGTGCCAGCAGCGTCACAGAGGTCTGGAATTCACCCCTCCACTTT. It specifies CASSVTEVWNSPLHF. This rearrangement joins TRBV9 to TRBJ1-6; D gene uncertain. Germline loops: CDR1 SGDLS, CDR2 YYNGEE. This CDR3 comprises 15 residues. V dropped 2 bases and J dropped 7 bases, with 13 bases sitting between them.

This clonotype was counted between two and nine times. Given a much more abundant clone one base away, this may be a read error. This chain uses TRBV20-1 with TRBJ2-1; D call uncertain. Trimming pared 5 bases from V and 6 bases from J, leaving 20 bases between. CDR1 and CDR2 from the germline V gene are DFQATT and SNEGSKA (reference sequence). CDR3 length: 15 amino acids. This CDR3 reads CSAPPGQAVGNEQFF. DNA for the CDR3: TGCAGTGCTCCCCCGGGCCAGGCGGTTGGCAATGAGCAGTTCTTC.

The chain couples TRBV5-1 to TRBJ2-5; 7 bases match TRBD1. V trimming: 4 bases; J trimming: 5 bases; junction bases outside the gene matches: 8. Germline-derived CDR1 and CDR2 are SGHRS and YFSETQ. The CDR3 sequence is 14 residues long. The CDR3 bases are TGCGCCAGCAGCGTCGGGACAGAACATGAGACCCAGTACTTC. This sequence encodes CASSVGTEHETQYF.

This chain connects TRBV29-1 to TRBJ1-1; a possible D gene is TRBD1 (6 bases). The V and J ends lost 8 bases and 11 bases respectively, with 27 bases between them. Germline lookup yields CDR1 SQVTM and CDR2 ANQGSEA. The CDR3 has 14 amino acids. CDR3 loop: CSILTGGLATGAFF. DNA for the CDR3: TGCAGCATCCTGACAGGCGGGCTTGCCACAGGGGCTTTCTTT.

Note on this clonotype: One base away lies a much larger clone, so this may be a sequencing read error. The CDR3 sequence: CASSLLRQGAREAQYF. CDR3 bases: TGTGCCAGCAGCTTATTGAGACAGGGGGCAAGGGAGGCCCAGTACTTC. The V and J genes are TRBV11-2 and TRBJ2-5; 10 positions agree with TRBD1. This CDR3 comprises 16 residues. Losses at the gene ends were 2 bases for V and 9 bases for J; bases not matched to a gene: 12. CDR1 is SGHAT and CDR2 is FQNNGV in the germline V gene.

This clonotype was seen ten or more times. This chain joins TRBV29-1 and TRBJ2-1; 16 bases match TRBD2. V lost 6 bases to trimming and J lost 0 bases; unmatched junction nucleotides: 5. This CDR3 is 17 amino acids long. The germline gives CDR1 SQVTM, CDR2 ANQGSEA. CDR3 sequence reads: CSVAGLAGGHSYNEQFF. CDR3 nucleotides: TGCAGCGTCGCGGGACTAGCGGGGGGGCACTCCTACAATGAGCAGTTCTTC.

This clonotype was recorded a few times. The chain couples TRBV5-4 to TRBJ2-5; D is unclear. CDR1 and CDR2 from the germline V gene are SGHNT and YYREEE (reference sequence). Trimming cost V 3 bases and J 0 bases, with 12 bases left between them. This CDR3 is built from 15 residues. The CDR3, as DNA: TGTGCCAGCAGCTCAAGCACGGGTTACCAAGAGACCCAGTACTTC. Translated, it gives CASSSSTGYQETQYF. Based on the CDR3 plus reference TRBV5-4 and TRBJ2-5, the full variable domain is ETGVTQSPTHLIKTRGQQVTLRCSSQSGHNTVSWYQQALGQGPQFIFQYYREEENGRGNFPPRFSGLQFPNYSSELNVNALELDDSALYLCASSSSTGYQETQYFGPGTRLLVL.

A note on this clonotype: A much bigger clone sits one base away, suggesting this may be a read error. The chain combines TRBV18 with TRBJ2-5, with 10 bases fitting TRBD1. The CDR3 spans 18 residues. Germline V lookup: CDR1 KGHSH, CDR2 LQKENI. CDR3 in amino acids: CAGSPPVTRQGAQETQYF. In nucleotides, the CDR3 is TGTGCCGGCTCACCACCCGTGACGCGACAGGGGGCCCAAGAGACCCAGTACTTC.

This clonotype was counted between two and nine times. The CDR3 here is CASSQDLLVETQYF. As DNA, the CDR3 is TGTGCCAGCAGCCAAGATCTCCTAGTTGAGACCCAGTACTTC. V usage is TRBV14 and J usage is TRBJ2-5, with D uncertain. This CDR3 region has 14 residues. Germline-derived CDR1 and CDR2 are SGHDN and FVKESK. V lost 0 bases to trimming and J lost 5 bases, with 10 bases between them.

This clonotype occurred many times. The V gene is TRBV4-3, the J gene TRBJ2-6; the match to TRBD2 covers 7 bases. V trimming: 4 bases; J trimming: 0 bases; junction bases outside the gene matches: 9. This CDR3 region has 18 residues. CDR1 is LGHNA, CDR2 YSLEER, per germline. This CDR3 reads CASSPRAGVNSGANVLTF. The CDR3 region has the DNA TGCGCCAGCAGCCCCCGGGCGGGGGTCAACTCTGGGGCCAACGTCCTGACTTTC.

In its sample, this clonotype was seen once. The chain links TRBV20-1 to TRBJ2-7, with 8 positions matching TRBD2. The length of the CDR3 is 15 residues. Germline V gene sequence: CDR1 DFQATT, CDR2 SNEGSKA (reference sequence). The junction had 12 bases not matched to a gene; V was cut back by 3 bases and J by 5 bases. CDR3 DNA: TGCAGTGCTAGGGGGGCGGGGGGCCCTACCCACGAGCAGTACTTC. Translating gives CSARGAGGPTHEQYF.